The next 9 T cell receptor beta chains were all read from a single sample in a study of T cells in localized non-small cell lung cancer. TCRdb keeps only in-frame clones here, not all; method: immunoSEQ multiplex PCR. This table holds about 990 clones, about 38% found once. The sequencing here drew on normal lung tissue next to the tumor, taken before any cancer treatment. These receptors were collected from a man aged 40 to 69 with stage III lung adenocarcinoma.

The V gene is TRBV15, the J gene TRBJ1-2; D not resolved. Germline-derived CDR1 and CDR2 are LNHNV and YYDKDF (reference sequence). The CDR3 loop spans 14 amino acids. Trimming took off 0 bases at V and 2 bases at J, with 7 bases between the two ends. CDR3 amino acids: CATSREGGNYGYTF. The CDR3 DNA follows: TGTGCCACCAGCAGAGAGGGCGGGAACTATGGCTACACCTTC.

In its sample, this clone was seen a few times. The V call is TRBV5-1, the J call TRBJ2-5; TRBD1 or TRBD2 may be the D gene (5 bases each). Germline V gene data show CDR1 as SGHRS and CDR2 as YFSETQ. Trimming shortened V by 1 base and J by 2 bases, and 12 bases separated the two germline ends. CDR3 size: 15 residues. CDR3 DNA: TGCGCCAGCAGCTTGAGGCCAGGGACGCAAGAGACCCAGTACTTC. Translated: CASSLRPGTQETQYF.

By proportion, this clone is large. The genes are TRBV9 and TRBJ2-3; TRBD2 matches at 8 bases. V trimming: 3 bases; J trimming: 3 bases; junction bases outside the gene matches: 3. The CDR3 is 14 residues long. Per the germline V gene, CDR1 is SGDLS and CDR2 is YYNGEE. The CDR3 nucleotides read TGTGCCAGCAGCGAAAGCGGGGGTACAGATACGCAGTATTTT. This encodes CASSESGGTDTQYF.

V usage is TRBV6-8 and J usage is TRBJ1-1, with D perhaps matching TRBD1 (5 bases). The V end was cut by 3 bases, the J end by 5 bases, with 10 bases between. CDR3 length equals 13 residues. Germline CDR1 reads MNHGY; CDR2 reads SAAAGT. The CDR3 loop is CASSYQGTTEAFF. CDR3 DNA sequence: TGTGCCAGCAGTTATCAGGGAACTACTGAAGCTTTCTTT.

This chain joins TRBV9 and TRBJ1-6; D ambiguous. The ends were cut back, 3 bases at V and 4 bases at J, with 5 bases in the middle. Germline loops: CDR1 SGDLS, CDR2 YYNGEE. The length of the CDR3 is 13 residues. The CDR3 sequence: CASSAEYNSPLHF. The CDR3 DNA sequence: TGTGCCAGCAGCGCGGAGTATAATTCACCCCTCCACTTT. Complete variable domain (other parts from reference TRBV9 and TRBJ1-6): DSGVTQTPKHLITATGQRVTLRCSPRSGDLSVYWYQQSLDQGLQFLIQYYNGEERAKGNILERFSAQQFPDLHSELNLSSLELGDSALYFCASSAEYNSPLHFGNGTRLTVT.

This rearrangement joins TRBV18 to TRBJ2-1; no clear D gene. This CDR3 region has 15 residues. CDR1 and CDR2 (germline): KGHSH, LQKENI. Trimming removed 1 base at V and 0 bases at J, with 7 bases between. CDR3 sequence reads: CASSPQKSSYNEQFF. CDR3 bases: TGTGCCAGCTCACCACAGAAGAGCTCCTACAATGAGCAGTTCTTC.

The rearrangement uses TRBV25-1 and TRBJ1-2; the match to TRBD1 covers 11 bases. CDR1 and CDR2 from the germline V gene are MGHDK and SYGVNS. The V segment lost 5 bases and the J segment 7 bases; nucleotides outside the gene matches: 9. The CDR3 is 15 amino acids. The CDR3 bases are TGTGCCAGCAGTTCCCCGGACAGGGGGCGGTTTGGCTACACCTTC. Translated: CASSSPDRGRFGYTF.

This clone came up a few times. Other DNA sequences in this specimen translate into the identical CDR3. CDR3 in DNA: TGTGCCAGTAGTATAGGTACAGCTAGCAATCAGCCCCAGCATTTT. This translates into CASSIGTASNQPQHF. This sequence joins TRBV19 and TRBJ1-5; no definite D call. Trimming shortened V by 1 base and J by 0 bases, and 7 bases separated the two germline ends. Germline-derived CDR1 and CDR2 are LNHDA and SQIVND (reference sequence). The length of the CDR3 is 15 residues.

The genes are TRBV9 and TRBJ1-5; 7 bases map to TRBD1. The CDR3 runs 15 residues. The V and J ends lost 4 bases and 3 bases, in that order; junction bases with no gene match: 7. Germline lookup yields CDR1 SGDLS and CDR2 YYNGEE. In DNA, the CDR3 is TGTGCCAGCAGCAGGGAGGGGGCTATCAATCAGCCCCAGCATTTT. As protein: CASSREGAINQPQHF.